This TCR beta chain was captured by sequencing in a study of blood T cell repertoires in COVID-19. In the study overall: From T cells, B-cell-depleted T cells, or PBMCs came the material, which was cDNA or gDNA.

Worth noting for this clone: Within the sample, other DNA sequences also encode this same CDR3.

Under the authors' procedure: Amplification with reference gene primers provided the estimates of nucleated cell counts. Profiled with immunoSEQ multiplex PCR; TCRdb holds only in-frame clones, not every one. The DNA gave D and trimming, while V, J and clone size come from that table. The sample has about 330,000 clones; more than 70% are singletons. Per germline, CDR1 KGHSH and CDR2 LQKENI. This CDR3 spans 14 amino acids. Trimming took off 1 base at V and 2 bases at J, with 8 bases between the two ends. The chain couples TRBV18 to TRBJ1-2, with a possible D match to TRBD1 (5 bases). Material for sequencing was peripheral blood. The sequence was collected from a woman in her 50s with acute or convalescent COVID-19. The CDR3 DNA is TGTGCCAGCTCACCACGGGACTCAAACTATGGCTACACCTTC. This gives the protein CASSPRDSNYGYTF.